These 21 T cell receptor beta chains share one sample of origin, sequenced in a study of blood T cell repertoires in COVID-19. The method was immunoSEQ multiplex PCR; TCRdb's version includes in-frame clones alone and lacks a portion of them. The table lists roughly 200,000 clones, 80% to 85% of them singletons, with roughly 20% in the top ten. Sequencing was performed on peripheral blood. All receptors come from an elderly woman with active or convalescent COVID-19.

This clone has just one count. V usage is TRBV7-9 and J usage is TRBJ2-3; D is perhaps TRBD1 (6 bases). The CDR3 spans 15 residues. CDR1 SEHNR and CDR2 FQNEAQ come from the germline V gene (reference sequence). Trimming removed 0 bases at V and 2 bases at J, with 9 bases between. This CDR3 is CASSLAGAITDTQYF. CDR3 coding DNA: TGTGCCAGCAGCTTAGCGGGGGCCATCACAGATACGCAGTATTTT. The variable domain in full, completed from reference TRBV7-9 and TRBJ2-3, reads DTGVSQNPRHKITKRGQNVTFRCDPISEHNRLYWYRQTLGQGPEFLTYFQNEAQLEKSRLLSDRFSAERPKGSFSTLEIQRTEQGDSAMYLCASSLAGAITDTQYFGPGTRLTVL.

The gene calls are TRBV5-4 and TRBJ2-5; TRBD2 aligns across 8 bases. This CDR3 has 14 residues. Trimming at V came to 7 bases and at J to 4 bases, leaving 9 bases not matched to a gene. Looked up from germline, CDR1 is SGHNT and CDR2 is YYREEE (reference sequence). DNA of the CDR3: TGTGCCAGCGCACTCGGGGGGGCGCGAGAGACCCAGTACTTC. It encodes CASALGGARETQYF.

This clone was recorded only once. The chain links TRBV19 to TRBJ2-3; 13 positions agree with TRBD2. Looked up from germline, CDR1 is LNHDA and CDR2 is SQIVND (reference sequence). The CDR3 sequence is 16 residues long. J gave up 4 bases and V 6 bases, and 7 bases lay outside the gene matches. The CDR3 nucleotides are TGTGCCAGTAGATCAACTAGCGGGAGGGCCCCAGATACGCAGTATTTT. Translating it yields CASRSTSGRAPDTQYF.

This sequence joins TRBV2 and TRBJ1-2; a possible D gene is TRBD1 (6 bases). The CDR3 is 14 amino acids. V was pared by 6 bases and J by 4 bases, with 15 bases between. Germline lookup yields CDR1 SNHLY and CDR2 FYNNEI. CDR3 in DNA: TGTGCCAGCAGGCTTACAGGGAGGGCCTATGGCTACACCTTC. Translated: CASRLTGRAYGYTF. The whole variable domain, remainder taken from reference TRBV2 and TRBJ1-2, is EPEVTQTPSHQVTQMGQEVILRCVPISNHLYFYWYRQILGQKVEFLVSFYNNEISEKSEIFDDQFSVERPDGSNFTLKIRSTKLEDSAMYFCASRLTGRAYGYTFGSGTRLTVV.

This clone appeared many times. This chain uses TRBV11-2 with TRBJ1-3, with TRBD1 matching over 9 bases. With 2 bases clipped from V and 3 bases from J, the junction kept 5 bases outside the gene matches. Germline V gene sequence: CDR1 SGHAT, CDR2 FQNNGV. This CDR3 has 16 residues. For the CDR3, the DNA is TGTGCCAGCAGCTTAACGACAGGGGGGGATGGAAACACCATATATTTT. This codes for CASSLTTGGDGNTIYF.

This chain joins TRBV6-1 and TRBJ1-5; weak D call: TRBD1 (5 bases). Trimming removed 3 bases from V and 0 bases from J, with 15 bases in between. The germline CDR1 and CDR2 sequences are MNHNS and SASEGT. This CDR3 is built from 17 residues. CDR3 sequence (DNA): TGTGCCAGCAGTGACCTCCAGACAGCGAGTAGCAATCAGCCCCAGCATTTT. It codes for CASSDLQTASSNQPQHF.

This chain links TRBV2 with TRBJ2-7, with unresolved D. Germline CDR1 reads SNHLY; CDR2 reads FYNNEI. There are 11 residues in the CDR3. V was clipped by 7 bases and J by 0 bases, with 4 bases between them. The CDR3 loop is CASKSSYEQYF. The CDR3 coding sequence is TGTGCCAGCAAGAGCTCCTACGAGCAGTACTTC.

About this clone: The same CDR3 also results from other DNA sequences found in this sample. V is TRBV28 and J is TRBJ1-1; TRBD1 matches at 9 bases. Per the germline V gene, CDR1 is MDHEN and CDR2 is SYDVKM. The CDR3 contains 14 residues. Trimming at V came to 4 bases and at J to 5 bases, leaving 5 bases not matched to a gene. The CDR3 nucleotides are TGTGCCAGCAGTTCACAGGGGGCGCGAACTGAAGCTTTCTTT. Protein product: CASSSQGARTEAFF.

In DNA form, the CDR3 reads TGTGCCAGCAGTGAAGCGGGGGGGGACAGGGGGCACGAGCAGTACTTC. Translating gives CASSEAGGDRGHEQYF. This chain uses TRBV6-1 with TRBJ2-7; TRBD1 matches at 12 bases. The CDR3 is made up of 16 amino acids. CDR1 and CDR2 from the germline V gene are MNHNS and SASEGT. V lost 0 bases, J lost 5 bases, and 5 bases stayed unmatched.

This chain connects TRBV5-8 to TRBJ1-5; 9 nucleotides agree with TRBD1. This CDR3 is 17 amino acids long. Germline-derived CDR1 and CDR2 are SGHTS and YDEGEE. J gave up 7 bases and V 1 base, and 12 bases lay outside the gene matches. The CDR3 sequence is CASSLNTVGQGTQPQHF. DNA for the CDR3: TGTGCCAGCAGCTTGAATACGGTAGGACAGGGGACCCAGCCCCAGCATTTT.

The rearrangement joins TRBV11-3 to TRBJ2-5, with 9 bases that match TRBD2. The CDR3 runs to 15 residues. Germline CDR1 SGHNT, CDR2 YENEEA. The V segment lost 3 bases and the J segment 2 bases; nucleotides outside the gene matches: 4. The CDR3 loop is CASSFAGGPQETQYF. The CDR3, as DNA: TGTGCCAGCAGCTTTGCGGGAGGGCCGCAAGAGACCCAGTACTTC.

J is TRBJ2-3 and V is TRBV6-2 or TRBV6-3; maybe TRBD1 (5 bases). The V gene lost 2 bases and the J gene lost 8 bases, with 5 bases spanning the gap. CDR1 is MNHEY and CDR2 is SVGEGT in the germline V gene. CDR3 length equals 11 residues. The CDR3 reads CASSYDSTQYF. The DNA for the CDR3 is TGTGCCAGCAGTTACGACAGTACGCAGTATTTT.

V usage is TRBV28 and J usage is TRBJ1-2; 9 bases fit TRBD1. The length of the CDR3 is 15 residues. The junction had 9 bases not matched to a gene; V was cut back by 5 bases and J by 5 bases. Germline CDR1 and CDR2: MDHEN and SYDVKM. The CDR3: CASSPQQGAGYGYTF. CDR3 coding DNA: TGTGCCAGCAGTCCACAACAGGGGGCTGGGTATGGCTACACCTTC.

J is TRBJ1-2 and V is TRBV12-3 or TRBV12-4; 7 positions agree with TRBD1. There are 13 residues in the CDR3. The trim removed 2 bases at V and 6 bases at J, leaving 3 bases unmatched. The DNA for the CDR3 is TGTGCCAGCAGTTTACGACAGGGAGATGGCTACACCTTC. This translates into CASSLRQGDGYTF.

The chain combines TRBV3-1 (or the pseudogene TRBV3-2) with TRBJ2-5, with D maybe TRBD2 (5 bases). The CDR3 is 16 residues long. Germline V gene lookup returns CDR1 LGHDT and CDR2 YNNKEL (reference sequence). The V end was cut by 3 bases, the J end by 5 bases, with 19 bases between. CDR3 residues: CASSQPIRTGMETQYF. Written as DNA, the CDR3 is TGTGCCAGCAGCCAGCCAATACGGACGGGAATGGAGACCCAGTACTTC.

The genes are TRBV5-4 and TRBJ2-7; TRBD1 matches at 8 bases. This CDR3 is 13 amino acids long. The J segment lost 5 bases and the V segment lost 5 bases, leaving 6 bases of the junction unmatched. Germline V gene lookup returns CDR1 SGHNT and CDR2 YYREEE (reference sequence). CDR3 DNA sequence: TGTGCCAGCAGTTTAGGACAGGGAAACGAGCAGTACTTC. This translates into CASSLGQGNEQYF.

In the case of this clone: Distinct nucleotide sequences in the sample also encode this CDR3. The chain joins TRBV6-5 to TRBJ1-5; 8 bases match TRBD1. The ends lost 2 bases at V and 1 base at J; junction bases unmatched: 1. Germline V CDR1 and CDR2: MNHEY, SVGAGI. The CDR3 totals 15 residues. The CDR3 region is CASSYGTGSNQPQHF. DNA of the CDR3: TGTGCCAGCAGTTACGGGACAGGAAGCAATCAGCCCCAGCATTTT.

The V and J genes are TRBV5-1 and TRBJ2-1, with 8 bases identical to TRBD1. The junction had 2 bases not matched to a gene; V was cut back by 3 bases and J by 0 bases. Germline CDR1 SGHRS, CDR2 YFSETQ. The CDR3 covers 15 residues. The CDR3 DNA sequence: TGCGCCAGCAGCTCTACAGGGGGCTCCTACAATGAGCAGTTCTTC. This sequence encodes CASSSTGGSYNEQFF.

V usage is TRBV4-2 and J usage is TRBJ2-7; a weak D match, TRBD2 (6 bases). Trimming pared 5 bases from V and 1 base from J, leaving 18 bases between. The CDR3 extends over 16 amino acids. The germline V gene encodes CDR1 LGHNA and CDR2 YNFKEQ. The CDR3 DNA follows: TGTGCCAGCAGCGACGCTACCGGGAGTGGATCCTACGAGCAGTACTTC. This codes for CASSDATGSGSYEQYF.

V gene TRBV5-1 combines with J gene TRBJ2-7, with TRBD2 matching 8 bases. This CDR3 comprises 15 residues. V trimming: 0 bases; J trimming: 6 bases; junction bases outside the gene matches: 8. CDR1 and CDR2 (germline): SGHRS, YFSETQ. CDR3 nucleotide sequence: TGCGCCAGCAGCTTGGCTACGGGAGGGCGGAGCGAGCAGTACTTC. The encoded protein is CASSLATGGRSEQYF.

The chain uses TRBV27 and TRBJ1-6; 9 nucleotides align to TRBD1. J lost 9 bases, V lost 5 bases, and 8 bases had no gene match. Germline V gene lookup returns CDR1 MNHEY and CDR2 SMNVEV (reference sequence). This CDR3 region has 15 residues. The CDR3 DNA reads TGTGCCAGCAGTCCCGGGGACAGGGACAGTTCACCCCTCCACTTT. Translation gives CASSPGDRDSSPLHF.